Each of the 19 T cell receptor beta chains below was sequenced from the same sample in a study of STAT5B mutations in CD4+ large granular lymphocyte leukemia. The assay was immunoSEQ multiplex PCR, and TCRdb's table has in-frame clones only and misses some. This sample yields 25,000 to 30,000 clones, of which around 86% are seen a single time; 0.25% to 0.35% belongs to the top ten. Sequencing was done on a sample of CD4+ T cells from blood buffy coats. These receptors were obtained from a human donor in good health.

The chain employs TRBV5-1 and TRBJ2-2; 10 bases are a match to TRBD1. After removal of 2 bases from V and 6 bases from J, the junction contained 4 bases not matched to a gene. The CDR3 is made up of 15 amino acids. Per the germline V gene, CDR1 is SGHRS and CDR2 is YFSETQ. The DNA of the CDR3 is TGCGCCAGCAGCTTCTTCGGACAGGGGGCCGGGGAGCTGTTTTTT. Translated: CASSFFGQGAGELFF.

The table lists this clone with a count of one. CDR3 sequence (DNA): TGTGCCAGCAGACAAACCTGGAATCAGCCCCAGCATTTT. Residues: CASRQTWNQPQHF. The chain couples TRBV6-5 to TRBJ1-5; D is ambiguous. This CDR3 spans 13 amino acids. The V end was cut by 6 bases, the J end by 4 bases, with 10 bases between. Germline-derived CDR1 and CDR2 are MNHEY and SVGAGI.

The chain links TRBV10-1 to TRBJ1-2; D gene unclear. The germline V and J ends were trimmed by 0 bases and 2 bases, with 7 bases remaining between them. The CDR3 contains 14 residues. The V gene's germline CDR1 is WNHNN and CDR2 SYGVQD (reference sequence). The CDR3 coding sequence is TGCGCCAGCAGTGAGTCTCGAGGAAACTATGGCTACACCTTC. As protein: CASSESRGNYGYTF.

This chain connects TRBV6-1 to TRBJ1-1; 7 nucleotides line up with TRBD1. The germline V gene has CDR1 MNHNS and CDR2 SASEGT. The V segment lost 11 bases and the J segment 5 bases; nucleotides outside the gene matches: 14. The CDR3 is made up of 14 amino acids. The chain's CDR3 is CAGRTGLASTEAFF. The CDR3 coding sequence is TGTGCCGGCCGGACAGGCCTTGCGAGTACTGAAGCTTTCTTT.

This clone was seen a few times. V gene TRBV19 combines with J gene TRBJ1-5, with D tentatively TRBD1 (5 bases). V was shortened by 7 bases and J by 6 bases, with 16 bases between the two germline ends. The CDR3 contains 14 residues. Germline V gene sequence: CDR1 LNHDA, CDR2 SQIVND (reference sequence). The CDR3 here is CASMKGAKIQPQHF. The CDR3 region has the DNA TGTGCCAGTATGAAAGGGGCCAAGATTCAGCCCCAGCATTTT.

V and J are TRBV15 and TRBJ2-6; weak D call: TRBD1 (7 bases). Deletions cut 1 base from V and 0 bases from J, with 19 bases between. CDR1 is LNHNV, CDR2 YYDKDF, per germline (reference sequence). The CDR3 runs 20 residues. The CDR3 loop reads CATSRVGRGALSSGANVLTF. CDR3 bases: TGTGCCACCAGCAGAGTGGGCAGGGGGGCTTTGAGCTCTGGGGCCAACGTCCTGACTTTC.

The rearrangement links TRBV19 to TRBJ1-2; 7 positions match TRBD1. This CDR3 contains 14 residues. The ends lost 9 bases at V and 4 bases at J; junction bases unmatched: 11. Germline CDR1 reads LNHDA; CDR2 reads SQIVND (reference sequence). CDR3 in DNA: TGTGCCAGCGCACTCTTGGGGGACAGCTATGGCTACACCTTC. Encoded protein: CASALLGDSYGYTF.

The chain links TRBV6-5 to TRBJ2-1; D remains unclear. This CDR3 spans 12 amino acids. The V end was cut by 8 bases, the J end by 5 bases, with 10 bases between. Germline CDR1 reads MNHEY; CDR2 reads SVGAGI. The CDR3 bases are TGTGCCAGCCGCGAGCCCAACAATGAGCAGTTCTTC. It translates to CASREPNNEQFF.

The chain has TRBV7-6 and TRBJ2-2, with D unclear. The V gene's germline CDR1 is SGHVS and CDR2 FNYEAQ. The CDR3 length is 13 residues. V gave up 1 base and J gave up 6 bases, with 6 bases separating them. The CDR3 coding sequence is TGTGCCAGCAGCTTAGAGGGCGCCGGGGAGCTGTTTTTT. Translating gives CASSLEGAGELFF. Variable domain in full (rest from reference TRBV7-6 and TRBJ2-2): GAGVSQSPRYKVTKRGQDVALRCDPISGHVSLYWYRQALGQGPEFLTYFNYEAQQDKSGLPNDRFSAERPEGSISTLTIQRTEQRDSAMYRCASSLEGAGELFFGEGSRLTVL.

The gene calls are TRBV7-9 and TRBJ2-1, with 9 bases lining up with TRBD2. The CDR3 has 17 amino acids. In germline, CDR1 is SEHNR, CDR2 FQNEAQ (reference sequence). Losses at the gene ends were 5 bases for V and 3 bases for J; bases not matched to a gene: 11. The CDR3: CASSPEGWTSDYNEQFF. In DNA, the CDR3 is TGTGCCAGCAGCCCAGAAGGGTGGACTAGCGACTACAATGAGCAGTTCTTC.

The chain combines TRBV11-2 with TRBJ1-1; the D gene is possibly TRBD1 (6 bases). V lost 4 bases and J lost 4, with 25 bases in between. Germline V gives CDR1 SGHAT, CDR2 FQNNGV. The CDR3 has 18 amino acids. The chain's CDR3 is CASSSSLRVRGGGTEAFF. CDR3 coding DNA: TGTGCCAGCAGCTCCTCGTTGAGGGTCCGGGGAGGGGGCACTGAAGCTTTCTTT.

The rearrangement joins TRBV29-1 to TRBJ2-3; D gene uncertain. Germline V CDR1 and CDR2: SQVTM, ANQGSEA. The CDR3 runs to 10 residues. V was pared by 5 bases and J by 7 bases, with 7 bases between. In nucleotides, the CDR3 is TGCAGCGTTCCACCTTATACGCAGTATTTT. Protein sequence: CSVPPYTQYF.

This chain links TRBV2 with TRBJ2-7; maybe TRBD2 (5 bases). Germline CDR1 SNHLY, CDR2 FYNNEI. The CDR3 is 12 residues long. V dropped 7 bases and J dropped 9 bases, with 16 bases sitting between them. The CDR3 reads CASKREGVAQYV. In DNA form, the CDR3 reads TGTGCCAGCAAACGAGAGGGAGTAGCGCAGTACGTC.

This clone appeared a few times. V usage is TRBV7-2 and J usage is TRBJ2-1; D not certain. Germline CDR1 reads SGHTA; CDR2 reads FQGNSA. Trimming took off 5 bases at V and 6 bases at J, with 26 bases between the two ends. The CDR3 runs to 18 residues. This CDR3 reads CASSPNNPGPKLGNEQFF. The CDR3 nucleotides are TGTGCCAGCAGCCCAAATAATCCCGGACCCAAGTTAGGCAATGAGCAGTTCTTC.

This sequence joins TRBV5-1 and TRBJ2-6; unclear D gene. V shed 2 bases and J shed 0 bases, with 6 bases lying between them. Looked up from germline, CDR1 is SGHRS and CDR2 is YFSETQ. The CDR3 loop spans 15 amino acids. The DNA of the CDR3 is TGCGCCAGCAGCTTTTTCAGCTCTGGGGCCAACGTCCTGACTTTC. Translation gives CASSFFSSGANVLTF.

J is TRBJ1-5 and V is TRBV10-2, with a tentative D call TRBD1 (5 bases). This CDR3 comprises 15 residues. V was pared by 5 bases and J by 6 bases, with 17 bases between. CDR1 and CDR2 from the germline V gene are WSHSY and SAAADI. Here the CDR3 DNA reads TGCGCCAGCAGTAAATCTCAGGGTAGCGGTCAGCCCCAGCATTTT. It translates to CASSKSQGSGQPQHF.

The chain links TRBV4-1 to TRBJ2-1; 9 bases match TRBD2. Germline values: CDR1 MGHRA, CDR2 YSYEKL. This CDR3 is 15 amino acids long. The V and J ends lost 4 bases and 7 bases, in that order; junction bases with no gene match: 8. CDR3 sequence reads: CASSPWRGGHNEQFF. CDR3 nucleotides: TGCGCCAGCAGCCCGTGGCGGGGGGGCCATAATGAGCAGTTCTTC.

This rearrangement joins TRBV2 to TRBJ1-5, with 10 positions matching TRBD1. Germline trimming cut 5 bases from V and 7 bases from J; bases unmatched to any gene: 14. Germline CDR1 SNHLY, CDR2 FYNNEI. This CDR3 region has 17 residues. The CDR3 protein is CASSSNRDRGYQQPQHF. The DNA for the CDR3 is TGTGCCAGCAGTTCAAACCGGGACAGGGGATACCAGCAGCCCCAGCATTTT.

This clone has only a few counts. CDR3: CASSEQGRYGYTF. For the CDR3, the DNA is TGCGCCAGCAGTGAACAGGGAAGATACGGCTACACCTTC. J is TRBJ1-2 and V is TRBV10-1, with D perhaps matching TRBD1 (6 bases). The CDR3 totals 13 residues. Germline assignment: CDR1 WNHNN and CDR2 SYGVQD (reference sequence). V lost 3 bases and J lost 8, with 13 bases in between.